Each of the 6 T cell receptor beta chains below was sequenced from the same sample in a study of blood T cell repertoires in COVID-19. Sequenced by immunoSEQ multiplex PCR; TCRdb stores in-frame clones only, minus some. The top ten hold approximately 4.2% of the sample, which has 130,000 to 150,000 clones, about 87% seen once. Sequences were obtained from peripheral blood. The receptors shown here come from a woman between 40 and 55 years old with acute or convalescent COVID-19.

V gene TRBV5-5 combines with J gene TRBJ1-2; 10 nucleotides agree with TRBD1. The CDR3 is 15 residues long. Trimming removed 4 bases from V and 8 bases from J; junction bases left unmatched: 11. In germline, CDR1 is SGHKS, CDR2 YYEKEE (reference sequence). The DNA for the CDR3 is TGTGCCAGCAGCCGTTCCGGGACAGGGGTTTGGGGCTACACCTTC. Amino acids: CASSRSGTGVWGYTF. The full variable domain, in which reference TRBV5-5 and TRBJ1-2 provide the parts outside the CDR3, is DAGVTQSPTHLIKTRGQQVTLRCSPISGHKSVSWYQQVLGQGPQFIFQYYEKEERGRGNFPDRFSARQFPNYSSELNVNALLLGDSALYLCASSRSGTGVWGYTFGSGTRLTVV.

The CDR3 region is CASSYSRHLNTEAFF. CDR3 coding DNA: TGTGCCAGCAGTTACTCGAGACATTTGAACACTGAAGCTTTCTTT. The gene calls are TRBV6-2 or TRBV6-3 and TRBJ1-1, with D unclear. Germline V gene data show CDR1 as MNHEY and CDR2 as SVGEGT. V dropped 0 bases and J dropped 0 bases, with 8 bases sitting between them. The CDR3 loop spans 15 amino acids.

This chain connects TRBV3-1 (or the pseudogene TRBV3-2) to TRBJ1-2, with D tentatively TRBD1 (5 bases). The CDR3 is made up of 14 amino acids. Germline values: CDR1 LGHDT, CDR2 YNNKEL (reference sequence). Deletions cut 1 base from V and 7 bases from J, with 13 bases between. In DNA, the CDR3 is TGTGCCAGCAGCCAAGCGGGCGGGGGTGGTGGCTACACCTTC. This codes for CASSQAGGGGGYTF.

This chain links TRBV4-3 with TRBJ2-2; unclear D gene. V shed 0 bases and J shed 8 bases, with 7 bases lying between them. Germline V gene data show CDR1 as LGHNA and CDR2 as YSLEER. CDR3 length: 13 residues. The CDR3 DNA reads TGCGCCAGCAGCCAAGATATTTTGGGGGAGCTGTTTTTT. It codes for CASSQDILGELFF.

V usage is TRBV9 and J usage is TRBJ2-7, with a possible D match to TRBD1 (6 bases). Trimming left V 4 bases short and J 2 bases short, with 13 bases between. CDR1 and CDR2 (germline): SGDLS, YYNGEE. CDR3 length equals 14 residues. The CDR3 region is CASSPLQGAYEQYF. Written as DNA, the CDR3 is TGTGCCAGCAGCCCCTTACAGGGTGCCTACGAGCAGTACTTC. The variable domain in full, with the rest retrieved from reference TRBV9 and TRBJ2-7, is DSGVTQTPKHLITATGQRVTLRCSPRSGDLSVYWYQQSLDQGLQFLIQYYNGEERAKGNILERFSAQQFPDLHSELNLSSLELGDSALYFCASSPLQGAYEQYFGPGTRLTVT.

The rearrangement joins TRBV5-4 to TRBJ2-1, with D possibly TRBD2 on 6 matching bases. V gave up 0 bases and J gave up 2 bases, with 9 bases separating them. CDR3 length: 15 residues. Germline CDR1 SGHNT, CDR2 YYREEE (reference sequence). CDR3: CASSLEEGTYNEQFF. CDR3 bases: TGTGCCAGCAGCTTGGAGGAGGGAACCTACAATGAGCAGTTCTTC.